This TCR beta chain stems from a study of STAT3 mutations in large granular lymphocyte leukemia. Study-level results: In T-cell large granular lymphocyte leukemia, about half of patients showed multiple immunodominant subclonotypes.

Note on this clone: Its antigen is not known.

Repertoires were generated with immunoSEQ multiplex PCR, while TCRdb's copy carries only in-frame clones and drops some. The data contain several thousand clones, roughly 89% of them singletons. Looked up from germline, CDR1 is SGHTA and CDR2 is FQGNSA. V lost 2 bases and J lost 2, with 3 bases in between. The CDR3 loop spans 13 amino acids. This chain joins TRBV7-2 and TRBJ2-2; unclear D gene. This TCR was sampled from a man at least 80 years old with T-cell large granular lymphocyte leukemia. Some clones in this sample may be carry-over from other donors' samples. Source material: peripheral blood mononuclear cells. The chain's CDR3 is CASSLLNTGELFF. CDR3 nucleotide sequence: TGTGCCAGCAGCTTATTAAACACCGGGGAGCTGTTTTTT.